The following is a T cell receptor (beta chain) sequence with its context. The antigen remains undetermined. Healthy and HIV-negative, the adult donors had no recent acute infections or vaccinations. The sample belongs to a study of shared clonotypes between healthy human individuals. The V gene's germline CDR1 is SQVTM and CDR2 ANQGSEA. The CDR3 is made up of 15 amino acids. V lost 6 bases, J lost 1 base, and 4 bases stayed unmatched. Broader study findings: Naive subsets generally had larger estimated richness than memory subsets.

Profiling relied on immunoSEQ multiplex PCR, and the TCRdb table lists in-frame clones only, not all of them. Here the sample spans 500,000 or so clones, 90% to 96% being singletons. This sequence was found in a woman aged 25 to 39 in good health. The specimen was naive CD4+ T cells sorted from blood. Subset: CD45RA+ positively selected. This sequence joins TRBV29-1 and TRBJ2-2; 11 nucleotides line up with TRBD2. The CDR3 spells CSVATSGRNTGELFF. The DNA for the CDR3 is TGCAGCGTCGCTACTAGCGGGAGGAACACCGGGGAGCTGTTTTTT.